A selection of T cell receptor beta chains follows, all from one sample in a study of shared clonotypes between healthy human individuals. TCRdb's copy holds only in-frame clones and misses some; the assay was immunoSEQ multiplex PCR. The sample comprises under 600,000 clones, around 97% of which are singletons, and 0.055% to 0.07% rests with the top ten. The sequenced sample was naive CD4+ T cells sorted from blood. Receptors were obtained from a woman aged 25-40 years in good health. Each CDR3 is given with its conserved first and last residue. The order of the fields is clone size, D gene, V gene, J gene, CDR3 protein, CDR3 DNA. D genes are given only for firm matches. For some rows the clone size is stated as once, few or many, or as a class when expanded; others skip it.

once,.,TRBV5-1,TRBJ1-6,CASSLAGSSYNSPLHF,TGCGCCAGCAGCTTGGCGGGGAGCTCCTATAATTCACCCCTCCACTTT
once,.,TRBV5-1,TRBJ1-1,CASSGGTLNTEAFF,TGCGCCAGCAGTGGGGGGACACTGAACACTGAAGCTTTCTTT
.,TRBD2,TRBV29-1,TRBJ2-7,CSVVSLAGFEQYF,TGCAGCGTTGTTTCGCTAGCGGGATTCGAGCAGTACTTC
.,TRBD1,TRBV11-3,TRBJ2-1,CASSAGQGTYNEQFF,TGTGCCAGCAGCGCGGGACAGGGGACCTACAATGAGCAGTTCTTC
.,.,TRBV10-3,TRBJ2-7,CAISGRLDSYEQYF,TGTGCCATCAGTGGACGACTGGACTCCTACGAGCAGTACTTC
.,.,TRBV7-2,TRBJ2-1,CASSLGRHEQFF,TGTGCCAGCAGCCTGGGACGCCATGAGCAGTTCTTC
.,.,TRBV5-1,TRBJ1-3,CASSPGGDGNTIYF,TGCGCCAGCAGCCCGGGGGGCGACGGAAACACCATATATTTT
.,.,TRBV6-4,TRBJ1-5,CASSDLRQPNQPQHF,TGTGCCAGCAGTGATCTGAGACAGCCCAATCAGCCCCAGCATTTT
.,.,TRBV6-4,TRBJ2-1,CASSDSSRDFGNEQFF,.
.,.,TRBV9,TRBJ1-5,CASSVEGANSPQHF,TGTGCCAGCAGCGTGGAAGGGGCCAACTCGCCCCAGCATTTT
.,.,TRBV2,TRBJ2-1,CASSRTSTLYNEQFF,TGTGCCAGCAGTAGAACTAGTACTCTCTACAATGAGCAGTTCTTC
.,.,TRBV28,TRBJ2-4,CASSAGVKNIQYF,TGTGCCAGCAGTGCAGGGGTCAAAAACATTCAGTACTTC
.,TRBD2,TRBV9,TRBJ2-2,CASSVRTSANTGELFF,TGTGCCAGCAGCGTCAGGACTAGCGCTAACACCGGGGAGCTGTTTTTT
.,TRBD1,TRBV7-2,TRBJ1-6,CASSSEDRAQGSLHF,TGTGCCAGCAGCTCAGAAGACAGGGCCCAAGGGTCCCTCCACTTT
.,.,TRBV18,TRBJ2-5,CASSPMAVETQYF,TGTGCCAGCTCACCAATGGCAGTGGAGACCCAGTACTTC
.,.,TRBV6-5,TRBJ2-1,CASGRAGEQFF,TGTGCCAGCGGAAGAGCAGGTGAGCAGTTCTTC
.,TRBD2,TRBV11-2,TRBJ2-7,CASSAGLATPLEQYF,TGTGCCAGCAGCGCAGGACTAGCGACCCCACTCGAGCAGTACTTC
.,.,TRBV11-2,TRBJ2-2,CASSLVDAYTGELFF,TGTGCCAGCAGCTTGGTAGACGCTTACACCGGGGAGCTGTTTTTT
once,TRBD1,TRBV6-1,TRBJ2-7,CASRLTGGSHEQYF,TGTGCCAGCAGGTTGACAGGGGGCTCTCACGAGCAGTACTTC
.,.,TRBV10-3,TRBJ2-3,CAISPSVGTDTQYF,TGTGCCATCAGCCCCAGTGTTGGTACAGATACGCAGTATTTT
.,.,TRBV11-1,TRBJ2-6,CASSLQSGANVLTF,TGTGCCAGCAGCCTACAGTCTGGGGCCAACGTCCTGACTTTC
.,TRBD1,TRBV19,TRBJ1-5,CASSSRDRGAYSNQPQHF,TGTGCCAGTAGTTCCCGGGACAGGGGCGCGTATAGCAATCAGCCCCAGCATTTT
.,TRBD2,TRBV18,TRBJ2-7,CASSTSVSYEQYF,TGTGCCAGCTCGACTAGCGTATCCTACGAGCAGTACTTC
.,.,TRBV7-2,TRBJ2-7,CASSLDTHEYEQYF,TGTGCCAGCAGCTTGGATACCCACGAGTACGAGCAGTACTTC
once,.,TRBV20-1,TRBJ2-3,CSASDTDTQYF,TGCAGTGCGAGCGACACAGATACGCAGTATTTT
.,TRBD1,TRBV7-9,TRBJ2-3,CASSSDRASTDTQYF,TGTGCCAGCAGCTCGGACAGGGCTAGCACAGATACGCAGTATTTT
.,TRBD1,TRBV28,TRBJ2-7,CASRPMAGQARYEQYF,TGTGCCAGCAGGCCCATGGCAGGACAGGCCCGGTACGAGCAGTACTTC
.,.,TRBV6-1,TRBJ2-3,CASSGGLTDTQYF,TGTGCCAGCAGCGGGGGGCTCACAGATACGCAGTATTTT